Below are 14 T cell receptor beta chains sequenced from a single sample in a study of T cells in Graves' hyperthyroidism and ophthalmopathy (dated by TCRdb to between 2017 and 2020). Libraries were built with multiplex PCR. The reads were generated on an Illumina HiSeq 2000. The TCR beta CDR3 regions were amplified from RNA transcripts. The TCR CDR3 was subjected to a first round of RT-PCR using the HTBI primer set and the Qiagen OneStep RT-PCR kit. Through fastp at Q25 and MiXCR, TCRdb rebuilt clones from the public reads, retaining in-frame beta chains. Rows matching on CDR3 protein sequence are summarized as one entry with the most common DNA and genes. The sample yields around 690,000 distinct CDR3 sequences; approximately 15% were counted once. Of the sample, 15% to 18% is held by the ten largest clones. What was sequenced was blood. These receptor sequences come from a man between 50 and 59 years old with Graves' hyperthyroidism.

This clonotype was counted only a few times. V and J are TRBV10-1 and TRBJ2-1, with 9 nucleotides matching TRBD1. J lost 6 bases, V lost 6 bases, and 9 bases had no gene match. The CDR3 has 15 amino acids. Germline CDR1 reads WNHNN; CDR2 reads SYGVQD (reference sequence). In DNA, the CDR3 is TGCGCCAGCAGGGCCGGACAGGGGAAGGGCAATGAGCAGTTCTTC. Translated: CASRAGQGKGNEQFF.

This clonotype was recorded at least ten times. The CDR3 nucleotides read TGTGCCAGCAGCTTTTTTCAGTCCGGGGAGCTGTTTTTT. As protein: CASSFFQSGELFF. This chain joins TRBV11-3 and TRBJ2-2; D gene uncertain. Deletions cut 3 bases from V and 6 bases from J, with 8 bases between. There are 13 residues in the CDR3. Germline V gene lookup returns CDR1 SGHNT and CDR2 YENEEA.

The sample holds many counts of this clonotype. This chain uses TRBV7-9 with TRBJ1-6, with no clear D. Between the trimmed V and J ends, which lost 5 bases and 7 bases, there was a span of 18 bases. This CDR3 has 16 amino acids. Germline CDR1 and CDR2: SEHNR and FQNEAQ (reference sequence). The CDR3 region has the DNA TGTGCCAGCAGCCCTTTGACCCCACTAGCGAATTCACCCCTCCACTTT. Translating it yields CASSPLTPLANSPLHF.

This clonotype occurred many times. This chain connects TRBV11-2 to TRBJ2-7, with TRBD1 matching 9 bases. V trimming: 1 base; J trimming: 5 bases; junction bases outside the gene matches: 6. Germline CDR1 reads SGHAT; CDR2 reads FQNNGV. The CDR3 is made up of 15 amino acids. Written as DNA, the CDR3 is TGTGCCAGCAGCTTAGGGTACGGACAGGGGCACGAGCAGTACTTC. This gives the protein CASSLGYGQGHEQYF. The entire variable domain, with the rest obtained from reference TRBV11-2 and TRBJ2-7, is as follows: EAGVAQSPRYKIIEKRQSVAFWCNPISGHATLYWYQQILGQGPKLLIQFQNNGVVDDSQLPKDRFSAERLKGVDSTLKIQPAKLEDSAVYLCASSLGYGQGHEQYFGPGTRLTVT.

This clonotype was seen more than once but under ten times. This chain links TRBV18 with TRBJ1-4; tentatively, D is TRBD1 (6 bases). The CDR3 extends over 14 amino acids. V gave up 5 bases and J gave up 8 bases, with 15 bases separating them. Germline assignment: CDR1 KGHSH and CDR2 LQKENI. CDR3 nucleotides: TGTGCCAGCTCAATCCGGGACACAAGGGAAAAACTGTTTTTT. Amino acids: CASSIRDTREKLFF.

This clonotype was recorded many times. The chain carries TRBV28 and TRBJ1-1; tentatively, D is TRBD1 (5 bases). The CDR3 sequence is 14 residues long. V was shortened by 4 bases and J by 5 bases, with 14 bases between the two germline ends. Germline-derived CDR1 and CDR2 are MDHEN and SYDVKM. CDR3 coding DNA: TGTGCCAGCAGTTCCCTCGGGGGGGGGACTGAAGCTTTCTTT. Amino acids: CASSSLGGGTEAFF.

The chain is built from TRBV29-1 and TRBJ1-2; 11 bases align to TRBD1. CDR1 is SQVTM, CDR2 ANQGSEA, per germline. This CDR3 region has 14 residues. V dropped 5 bases and J dropped 5; count of bases not matched to a gene: 7. The CDR3 loop reads CSVMGTGGRYGYTF. The CDR3 DNA reads TGCAGCGTTATGGGGACAGGGGGGAGGTATGGCTACACCTTC.

This clonotype was found many times. This chain's CDR3 is CSAKTIVGTQYF. The DNA for the CDR3 is TGCAGTGCTAAGACAATCGTCGGGACCCAGTACTTC. The V call is TRBV20-1, the J call TRBJ2-5; D is uncertain. V lost 4 bases and J 7 bases, leaving 13 bases between the germline ends. This CDR3 region has 12 residues. CDR1 and CDR2 from the germline V gene are DFQATT and SNEGSKA (reference sequence).

This clonotype has a count of ten or more. The V and J genes are TRBV20-1 and TRBJ2-3; the match to TRBD2 covers 9 bases. With 0 bases clipped from V and 2 bases from J, the junction kept 6 bases outside the gene matches. The CDR3 is made up of 16 amino acids. Germline V CDR1 and CDR2: DFQATT, SNEGSKA (reference sequence). CDR3 bases: TGCAGTGCTAGAGATCCCCGCGGGAGGGCCACAGATACGCAGTATTTT. This codes for CSARDPRGRATDTQYF.

The chain employs TRBV11-2 and TRBJ2-7; D perhaps matches TRBD1 (5 bases). In germline, CDR1 is SGHAT, CDR2 FQNNGV. The CDR3 is 13 residues long. V was shortened by 2 bases and J by 3 bases, with 8 bases between the two germline ends. The CDR3 DNA follows: TGTGCCAGCAGCTTACGACAGCTCTACGAGCAGTACTTC. It codes for CASSLRQLYEQYF.

This clonotype was counted between two and nine times. This rearrangement joins TRBV28 to TRBJ2-1; D remains ambiguous. With 8 bases removed from V and 4 bases from J, the gap between germline ends came to 9 bases. Germline loops: CDR1 MDHEN, CDR2 SYDVKM. CDR3 length: 12 residues. In DNA, the CDR3 is TGTGCCAGCGGCGCCCGGTACAATGAGCAGTTCTTC. It codes for CASGARYNEQFF.

The chain employs TRBV3-1 and TRBJ2-1; D is perhaps TRBD1 (6 bases). Trimming cost V 4 bases and J 8 bases, with 15 bases left between them. This CDR3 is built from 14 residues. Germline lookup yields CDR1 LGHDT and CDR2 YNNKEL (reference sequence). The CDR3 loop is CASSPSPQGHEQFF. CDR3 nucleotides: TGTGCCAGCAGCCCCTCCCCACAGGGCCATGAGCAGTTCTTC.

In its sample, this clonotype was seen a few times. The chain couples TRBV20-1 to TRBJ2-7; TRBD1 aligns across 8 bases. Germline V gene sequence: CDR1 DFQATT, CDR2 SNEGSKA (reference sequence). The CDR3 length is 13 residues. After removal of 3 bases from V and 0 bases from J, the junction contained 1 base not matched to a gene. The CDR3 region is CSASTGGSYEQYF. The CDR3 coding sequence is TGCAGTGCTAGTACAGGGGGCTCCTACGAGCAGTACTTC.

This clonotype was counted at least ten times. The chain couples TRBV6-1 to TRBJ1-2; TRBD1 matches at 8 bases. Germline assignment: CDR1 MNHNS and CDR2 SASEGT. Trimming removed 3 bases from V and 5 bases from J; junction bases left unmatched: 2. The CDR3 extends over 13 amino acids. The CDR3 protein is CASSDGQGYGYTF. The DNA for the CDR3 is TGTGCCAGCAGTGATGGACAGGGTTATGGCTACACCTTC.